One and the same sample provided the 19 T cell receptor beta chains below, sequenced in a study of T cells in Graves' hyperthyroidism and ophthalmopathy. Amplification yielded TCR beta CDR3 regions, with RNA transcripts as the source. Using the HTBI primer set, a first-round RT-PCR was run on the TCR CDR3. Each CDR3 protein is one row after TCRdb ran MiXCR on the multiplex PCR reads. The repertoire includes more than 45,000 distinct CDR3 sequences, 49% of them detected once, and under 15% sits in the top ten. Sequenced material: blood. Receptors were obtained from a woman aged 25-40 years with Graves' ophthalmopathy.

The CDR3 region is CASGGQAFNQPQHF. CDR3 sequence (DNA): TGTGCCAGCGGCGGACAGGCGTTCAATCAGCCCCAGCATTTT. This chain connects TRBV2 to TRBJ1-5; 7 bases match TRBD1. The CDR3 has 14 residues. The J segment lost 3 bases and the V segment lost 8 bases, leaving 7 bases of the junction unmatched. CDR1 and CDR2 (germline): SNHLY, FYNNEI.

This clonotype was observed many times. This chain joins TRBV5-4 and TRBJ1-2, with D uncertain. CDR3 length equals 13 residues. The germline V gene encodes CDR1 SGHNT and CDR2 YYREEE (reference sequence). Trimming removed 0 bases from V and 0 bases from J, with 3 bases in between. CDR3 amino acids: CASSLGTNYGYTF. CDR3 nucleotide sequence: TGTGCCAGCAGCTTGGGGACTAACTATGGCTACACCTTC.

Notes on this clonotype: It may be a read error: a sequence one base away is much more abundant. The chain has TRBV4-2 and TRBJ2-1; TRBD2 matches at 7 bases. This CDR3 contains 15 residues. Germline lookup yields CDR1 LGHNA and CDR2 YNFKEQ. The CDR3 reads CAGSFGLRGSNKQFF. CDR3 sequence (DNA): TGTGCCGGCAGCTTCGGTTTGCGGGGGAGTAATAAGCAGTTCTTC.

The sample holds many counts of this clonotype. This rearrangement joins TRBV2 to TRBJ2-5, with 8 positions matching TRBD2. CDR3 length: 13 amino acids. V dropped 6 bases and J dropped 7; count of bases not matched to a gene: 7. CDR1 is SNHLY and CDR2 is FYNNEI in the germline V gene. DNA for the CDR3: TGTGCCAGCAGAGGGACTAGTCATGGGACCCAGTACTTC. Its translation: CASRGTSHGTQYF.

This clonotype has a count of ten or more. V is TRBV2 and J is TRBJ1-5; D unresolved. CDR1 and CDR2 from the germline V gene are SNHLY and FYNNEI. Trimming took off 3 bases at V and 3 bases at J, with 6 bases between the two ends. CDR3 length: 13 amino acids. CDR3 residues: CASSEVANQPQHF. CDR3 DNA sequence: TGTGCCAGCAGTGAGGTCGCCAATCAGCCCCAGCATTTT.

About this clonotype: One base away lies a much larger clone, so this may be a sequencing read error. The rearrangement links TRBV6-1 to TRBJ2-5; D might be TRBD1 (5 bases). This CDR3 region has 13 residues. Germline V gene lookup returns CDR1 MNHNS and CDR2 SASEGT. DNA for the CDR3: TGTGCCTGCAGTGAAGGGCCAGGGCGGACCCAGTACTTC. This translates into CACSEGPGRTQYF.

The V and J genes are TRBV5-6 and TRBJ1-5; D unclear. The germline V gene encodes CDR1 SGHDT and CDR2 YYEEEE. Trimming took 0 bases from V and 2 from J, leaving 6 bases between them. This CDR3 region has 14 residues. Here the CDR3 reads CASSLALGNQPQHF. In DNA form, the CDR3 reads TGTGCCAGCAGCTTGGCATTGGGCAATCAGCCCCAGCATTTT.

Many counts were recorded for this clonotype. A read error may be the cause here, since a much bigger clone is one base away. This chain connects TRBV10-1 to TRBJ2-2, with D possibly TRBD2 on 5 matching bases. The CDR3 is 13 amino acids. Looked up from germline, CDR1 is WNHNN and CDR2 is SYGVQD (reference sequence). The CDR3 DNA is TGCGCCAGCAGTAAGGATCTCACCGGGAAGCTGTTTTTT. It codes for CASSKDLTGKLFF.

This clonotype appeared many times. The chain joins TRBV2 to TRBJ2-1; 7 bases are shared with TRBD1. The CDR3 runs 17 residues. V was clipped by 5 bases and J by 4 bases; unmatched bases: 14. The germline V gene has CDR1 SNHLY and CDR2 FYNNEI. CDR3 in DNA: TGTGCCAGCAGTCCCGAGGGGGCGGGTGCTCTATACAATGAGCAGTTCTTC. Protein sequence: CASSPEGAGALYNEQFF.

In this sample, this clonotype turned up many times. Here the CDR3 DNA reads TGTGCCAGCAGCTTGGGAACTTACGGAGCCTACGAGCAGTACTTC. It codes for CASSLGTYGAYEQYF. The rearrangement joins TRBV5-4 to TRBJ2-7; no clear D gene. V was clipped by 0 bases and J by 2 bases, with 12 bases between them. The CDR3 length is 15 residues. Germline assignment: CDR1 SGHNT and CDR2 YYREEE (reference sequence).

CDR3 nucleotides: TGTGCCAGCAGCGTCAACCTCGGGACCCAAGAGACCCAGTACTTC. Translated, it gives CASSVNLGTQETQYF. The chain has TRBV11-2 and TRBJ2-5, with D perhaps TRBD1 or TRBD2 (5 bases each). V lost 5 bases to trimming and J lost 1 base, with 14 bases between them. CDR3 length: 15 residues. Germline CDR1 and CDR2: SGHAT and FQNNGV.

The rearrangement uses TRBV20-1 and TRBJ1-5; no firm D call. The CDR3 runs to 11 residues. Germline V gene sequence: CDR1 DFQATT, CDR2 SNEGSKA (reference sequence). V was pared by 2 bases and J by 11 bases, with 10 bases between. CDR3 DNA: TGCAGTGCTAGAAGAGAAGAGACCCAGCATTTT. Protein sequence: CSARREETQHF.

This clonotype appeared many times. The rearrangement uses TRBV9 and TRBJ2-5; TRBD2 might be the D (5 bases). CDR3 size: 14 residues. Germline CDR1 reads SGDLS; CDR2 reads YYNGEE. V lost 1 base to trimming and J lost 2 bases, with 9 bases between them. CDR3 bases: TGTGCCAGCAGCGTATCAACTAGGCAAGAGACCCAGTACTTC. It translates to CASSVSTRQETQYF.

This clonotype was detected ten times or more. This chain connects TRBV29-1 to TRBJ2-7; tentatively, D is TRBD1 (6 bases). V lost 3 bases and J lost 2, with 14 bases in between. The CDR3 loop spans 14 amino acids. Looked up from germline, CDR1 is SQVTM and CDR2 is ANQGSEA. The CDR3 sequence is CSVDTGQNTYEQYF. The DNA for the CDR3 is TGCAGCGTTGATACGGGACAAAATACCTACGAGCAGTACTTC.

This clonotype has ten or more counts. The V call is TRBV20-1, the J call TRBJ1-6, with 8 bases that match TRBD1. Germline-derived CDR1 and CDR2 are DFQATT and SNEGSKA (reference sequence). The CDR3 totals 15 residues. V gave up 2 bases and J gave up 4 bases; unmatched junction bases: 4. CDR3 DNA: TGCAGTGCTAGATACAGGGGGGGATATAATTCACCCCTCCACTTT. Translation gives CSARYRGGYNSPLHF.

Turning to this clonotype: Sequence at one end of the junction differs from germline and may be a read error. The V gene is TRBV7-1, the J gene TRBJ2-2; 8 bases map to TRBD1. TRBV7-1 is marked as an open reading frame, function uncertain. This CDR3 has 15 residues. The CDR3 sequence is CASSPRTGLTGERFF. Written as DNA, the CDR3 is TGTGCCAGCAGCCCCCGGACAGGGTTGACCGGGGAGCGGTTTTTT.

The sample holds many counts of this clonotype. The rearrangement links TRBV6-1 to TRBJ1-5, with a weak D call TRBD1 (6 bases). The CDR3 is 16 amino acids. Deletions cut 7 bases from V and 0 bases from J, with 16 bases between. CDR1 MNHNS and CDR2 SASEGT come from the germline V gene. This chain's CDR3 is CASNKRGTYSNQPQHF. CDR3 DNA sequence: TGTGCCAGCAATAAGAGGGGGACCTATAGCAATCAGCCCCAGCATTTT.

As DNA, the CDR3 is TGTGCCAGCAGTGAACCCACCGGGACAGGAACCGACAATGAGCAGTTCTTC. Encoded protein: CASSEPTGTGTDNEQFF. The rearrangement links TRBV6-1 to TRBJ2-1; 8 nucleotides line up with TRBD1. Germline assignment: CDR1 MNHNS and CDR2 SASEGT. There are 17 residues in the CDR3. The ends lost 2 bases at V and 5 bases at J; junction bases unmatched: 11.

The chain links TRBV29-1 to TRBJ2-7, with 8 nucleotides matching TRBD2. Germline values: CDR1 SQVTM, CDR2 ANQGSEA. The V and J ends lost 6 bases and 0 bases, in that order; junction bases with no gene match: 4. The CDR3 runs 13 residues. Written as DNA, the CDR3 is TGCAGCGTAGCCAGCGGGAGCTCCTACGAGCAGTACTTC. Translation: CSVASGSSYEQYF.